This section outlines one T cell receptor (beta chain) sequence together with its context. This CDR3 has 13 residues. CDR1 is SGHTS, CDR2 YDEGEE, per germline. Losses at the gene ends were 6 bases for V and 11 bases for J; bases not matched to a gene: 12. This sample was taken from a study of blood T cell repertoires in COVID-19. The repertoire was sequenced with immunoSEQ multiplex PCR; TCRdb's copy has only in-frame clones and lacks some. The repertoire holds roughly 380,000 clones, with roughly 90% as singletons. The TCR sequence derives from a woman aged 55-70 years with COVID-19, enrolled during active disease. Material for sequencing was peripheral blood. The gene calls are TRBV5-8 and TRBJ1-2; TRBD1 matches at 8 bases. CDR3 region: CASNADRVYGYTF. The CDR3 region has the DNA TGTGCCAGCAACGCGGACAGGGTATACGGTTACACCTTC.